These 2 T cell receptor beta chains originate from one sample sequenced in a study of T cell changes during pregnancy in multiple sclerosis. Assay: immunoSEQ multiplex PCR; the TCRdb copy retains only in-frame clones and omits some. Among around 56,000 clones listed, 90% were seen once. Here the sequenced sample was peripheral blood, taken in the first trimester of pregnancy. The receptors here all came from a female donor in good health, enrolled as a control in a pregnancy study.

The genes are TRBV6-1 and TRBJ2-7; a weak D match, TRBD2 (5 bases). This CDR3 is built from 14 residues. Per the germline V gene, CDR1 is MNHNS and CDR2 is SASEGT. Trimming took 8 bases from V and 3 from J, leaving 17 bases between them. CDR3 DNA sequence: TGTGCCAGCGTACGACCTTACGGGATCTACGAGCAGTACTTC. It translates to CASVRPYGIYEQYF.

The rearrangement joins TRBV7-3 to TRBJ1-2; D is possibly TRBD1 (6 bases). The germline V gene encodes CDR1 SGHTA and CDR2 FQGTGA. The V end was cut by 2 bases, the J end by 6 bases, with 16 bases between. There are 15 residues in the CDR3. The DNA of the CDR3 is TGTGCCAGCAGCTTATGGGGGGGCGCAGGGGATGGCTACACCTTC. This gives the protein CASSLWGGAGDGYTF. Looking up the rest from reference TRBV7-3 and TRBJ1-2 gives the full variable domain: GAGVSQTPSNKVTEKGKYVELRCDPISGHTALYWYRQSLGQGPEFLIYFQGTGAADDSGLPNDRFFAVRPEGSVSTLKIQRTERGDSAVYLCASSLWGGAGDGYTFGSGTRLTVV.